This T cell receptor (beta chain) was documented in a study of OX40 agonist ivuxolimab in advanced cancers. For the study at large: Patients took ivuxolimab, an agonistic anti-OX40 (CD134) antibody.

The CDR3 covers 13 residues. V lost 4 bases, J lost 3 bases, and 10 bases lay in between. Germline loops: CDR1 KGHSH, CDR2 LQKENI. On this clone itself: The antigen is unknown.

Study-wide points: Blood T cells, both CD4+ and CD8+, expanded clonally by week 6 at 0.1 to 3.0 mg/kg. Expanded clones were, on average, more numerous among CD8+ T cells than CD4+. Expanded peripheral T-cell antigen specificity went undetermined.

Sequencing was performed with immunoSEQ multiplex PCR; in TCRdb, only in-frame clones are kept and a portion is missing. The sample records 70,000 to 85,000 clones, around 85% being singletons. The source is an adult with an advanced solid tumor such as melanoma, head and neck, liver or kidney cancer. The rearrangement uses TRBV18 and TRBJ2-7, with D perhaps TRBD1 or TRBD2 (5 bases each). This sample comprised CD4+ or CD8+ T cells sorted from blood, obtained in a trial of the OX40 agonist ivuxolimab. CDR3 DNA: TGTGCCAGCTCACGAGGGGCTAACTACGAGCAGTACTTC. It codes for CASSRGANYEQYF. The full variable domain, its missing parts supplied by reference TRBV18 and TRBJ2-7, is NAGVMQNPRHLVRRRGQEARLRCSPMKGHSHVYWYRQLPEEGLKFMVYLQKENIIDESGMPKERFSAEFPKEGPSILRIQQVVRGDSAAYFCASSRGANYEQYFGPGTRLTVT.